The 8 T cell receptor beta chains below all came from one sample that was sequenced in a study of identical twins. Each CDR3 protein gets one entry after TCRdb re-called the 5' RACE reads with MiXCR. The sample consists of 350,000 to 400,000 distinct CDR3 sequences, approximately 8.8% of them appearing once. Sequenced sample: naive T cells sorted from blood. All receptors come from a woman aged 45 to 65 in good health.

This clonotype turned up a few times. CDR3 DNA sequence: TGCGCCAGCAGCCTGTCCCGGGACAGGGAGCAGTACTTC. It specifies CASSLSRDREQYF. The chain has TRBV5-1 and TRBJ2-7; TRBD1 aligns across 8 bases. The CDR3 is made up of 13 amino acids. V dropped 4 bases and J dropped 7; count of bases not matched to a gene: 7. Germline V gives CDR1 SGHRS, CDR2 YFSETQ.

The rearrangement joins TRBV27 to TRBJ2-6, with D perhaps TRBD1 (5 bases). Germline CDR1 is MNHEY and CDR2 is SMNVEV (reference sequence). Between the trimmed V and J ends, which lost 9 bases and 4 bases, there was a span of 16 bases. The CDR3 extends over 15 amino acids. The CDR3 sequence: CASPRVGPGANVLTF. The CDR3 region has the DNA TGTGCCAGTCCCAGGGTGGGTCCCGGGGCCAACGTCCTGACTTTC. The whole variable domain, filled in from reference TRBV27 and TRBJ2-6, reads EAQVTQNPRYLITVTGKKLTVTCSQNMNHEYMSWYRQDPGLGLRQIYYSMNVEVTDKGDVPEGYKVSRKEKRNFPLILESPSPNQTSLYFCASPRVGPGANVLTFGAGSRLTVL.

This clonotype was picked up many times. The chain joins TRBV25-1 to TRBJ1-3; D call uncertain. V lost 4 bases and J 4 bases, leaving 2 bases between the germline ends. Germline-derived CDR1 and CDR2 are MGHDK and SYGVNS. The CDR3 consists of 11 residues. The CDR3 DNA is TGTGCCAGCAGTGGGGGAAACACCATATATTTT. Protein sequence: CASSGGNTIYF. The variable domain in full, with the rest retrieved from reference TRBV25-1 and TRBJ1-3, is EADIYQTPRYLVIGTGKKITLECSQTMGHDKMYWYQQDPGMELHLIHYSYGVNSTEKGDLSSESTVSRIRTEHFPLTLESARPSHTSQYLCASSGGNTIYFGEGSWLTVV.

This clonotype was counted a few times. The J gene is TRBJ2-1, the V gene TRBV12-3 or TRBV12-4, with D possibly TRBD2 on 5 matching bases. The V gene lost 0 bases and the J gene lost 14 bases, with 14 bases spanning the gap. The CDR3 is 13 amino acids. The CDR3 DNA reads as TGTGCCAGCAGTTTAGCCCCGTCGGGAATTAAGTTCTTC. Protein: CASSLAPSGIKFF.

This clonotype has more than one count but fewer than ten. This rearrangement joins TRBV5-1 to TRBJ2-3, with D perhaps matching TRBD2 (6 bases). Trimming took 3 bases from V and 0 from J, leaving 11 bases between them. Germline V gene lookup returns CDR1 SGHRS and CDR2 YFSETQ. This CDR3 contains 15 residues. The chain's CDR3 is CASSWDFTSTDTQYF. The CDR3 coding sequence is TGCGCCAGCAGCTGGGACTTTACTAGCACAGATACGCAGTATTTT.

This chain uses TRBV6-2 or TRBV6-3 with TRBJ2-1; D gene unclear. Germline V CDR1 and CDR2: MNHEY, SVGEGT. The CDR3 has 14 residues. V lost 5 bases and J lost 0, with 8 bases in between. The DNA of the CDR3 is TGTGCCAGCAGTGAAACCAGCTCCTACAATGAGCAGTTCTTC. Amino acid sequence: CASSETSSYNEQFF.

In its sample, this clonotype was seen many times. The CDR3, as DNA: TGCAGCGCGGCGGGTGCCACTGAAGCTTTCTTT. It translates to CSAAGATEAFF. This rearrangement joins TRBV29-1 to TRBJ1-1; no clear D gene. This CDR3 region has 11 residues. Trimming cost V 7 bases and J 4 bases, with 10 bases left between them. The germline V gene has CDR1 SQVTM and CDR2 ANQGSEA.

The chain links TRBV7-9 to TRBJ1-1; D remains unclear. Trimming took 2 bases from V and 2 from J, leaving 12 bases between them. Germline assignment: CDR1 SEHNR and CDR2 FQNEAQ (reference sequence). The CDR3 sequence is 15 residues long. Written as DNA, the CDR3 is TGTGCCAGCAGCTTATTTTCCGGGGAAAACACTGAAGCTTTCTTT. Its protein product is CASSLFSGENTEAFF.